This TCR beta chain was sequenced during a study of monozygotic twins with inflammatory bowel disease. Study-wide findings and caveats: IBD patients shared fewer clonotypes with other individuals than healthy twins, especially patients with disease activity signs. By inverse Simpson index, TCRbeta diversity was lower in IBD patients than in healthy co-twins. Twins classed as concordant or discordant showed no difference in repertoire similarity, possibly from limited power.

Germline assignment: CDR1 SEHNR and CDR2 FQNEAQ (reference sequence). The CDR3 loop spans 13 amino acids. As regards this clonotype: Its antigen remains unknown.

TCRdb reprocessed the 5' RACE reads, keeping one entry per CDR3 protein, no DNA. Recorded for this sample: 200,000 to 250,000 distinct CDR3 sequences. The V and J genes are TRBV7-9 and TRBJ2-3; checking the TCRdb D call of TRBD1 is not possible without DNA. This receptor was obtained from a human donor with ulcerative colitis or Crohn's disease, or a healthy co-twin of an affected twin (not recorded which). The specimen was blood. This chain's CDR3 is CASSRQGEDTQYF.